This T cell receptor beta chain was profiled in a study of response to subunit inactivated influenza vaccine. General observations from the study: Each seasonal influenza vaccination, the authors suggested, recruits few new T cells.

One entry per CDR3 protein, called by TCRdb with MiXCR from the RT-PCR reads. Of roughly 760,000 distinct CDR3 sequences in the sample, around 20% were seen once. CDR3 size: 16 residues. The V end was cut by 4 bases, the J end by 4 bases, with 17 bases between. CDR1 and CDR2 (germline): SGHRS, YFSETQ. This clonotype was seen a handful of times. Its antigen is as yet unknown. The starting material was PBMCs from blood, obtained roughly 5 days after vaccination. The TCR originated in a man aged 50-59 years who received an inactivated influenza vaccine. The rearrangement uses TRBV5-1 and TRBJ2-2; perhaps D is TRBD1 or TRBD2 (5 bases each). CDR3 DNA: TGCGCCAGCAGCGAGGGCCCGCTGAGGGGCACCGGGGAGCTGTTTTTT. It yields the protein CASSEGPLRGTGELFF.